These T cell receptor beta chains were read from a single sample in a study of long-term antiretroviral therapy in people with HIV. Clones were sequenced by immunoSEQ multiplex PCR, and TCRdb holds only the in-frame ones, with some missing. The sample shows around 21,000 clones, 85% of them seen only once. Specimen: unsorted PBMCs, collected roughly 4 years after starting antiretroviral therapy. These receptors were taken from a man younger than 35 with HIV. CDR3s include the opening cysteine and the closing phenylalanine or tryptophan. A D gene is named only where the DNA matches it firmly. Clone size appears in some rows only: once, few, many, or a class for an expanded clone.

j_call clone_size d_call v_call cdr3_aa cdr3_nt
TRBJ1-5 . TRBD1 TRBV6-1 CASSELAGGEQPQHF TGTGCCAGCAGTGAATTGGCAGGGGGTGAACAGCCCCAGCATTTT
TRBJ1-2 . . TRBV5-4 CASSPTLLVNYGYTF TGTGCCAGCAGCCCCACCTTACTGGTTAACTATGGCTACACCTTC
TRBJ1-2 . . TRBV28 CASSFREAYYGYTF TGTGCCAGCAGTTTTCGGGAGGCCTACTATGGCTACACCTTC
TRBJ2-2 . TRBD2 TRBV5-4 CASSLGLAGSGELFF TGTGCCAGCAGCTTGGGACTAGCGGGGTCCGGGGAGCTGTTTTTT
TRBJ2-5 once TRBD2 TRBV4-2 CASSPWTSGGQETQYF TGTGCCAGCAGCCCCTGGACTAGCGGGGGTCAAGAGACCCAGTACTTC
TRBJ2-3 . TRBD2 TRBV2 CATDRGGWGDTQYF TGTGCCACCGACCGGGGGGGATGGGGCGATACGCAGTATTTT
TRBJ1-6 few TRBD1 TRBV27 CASSLWTGHSPLHF TGTGCCAGCAGTCTCTGGACAGGGCATTCACCCCTCCACTTT
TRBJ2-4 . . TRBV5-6 CASILRGTEKNIQYF TGTGCCAGCATCCTCCGGGGGACCGAGAAAAACATTCAGTACTTC
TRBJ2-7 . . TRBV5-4 CASSLASSGGSTYEQYF TGTGCCAGCAGCTTGGCCAGTAGTGGGGGGAGCACCTACGAGCAGTACTTC
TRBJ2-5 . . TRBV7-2 CASSVSGLWRETQYF TGTGCCAGCAGCGTTAGTGGCCTCTGGAGGGAGACCCAGTACTTC
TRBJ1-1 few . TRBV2 CASRRHNEAFF TGTGCCAGCAGAAGACATAATGAAGCTTTCTTT
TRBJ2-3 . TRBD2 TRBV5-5 CASSPSGGTDTQYF TGTGCCAGCAGTCCTAGCGGGGGGACAGATACGCAGTATTTT